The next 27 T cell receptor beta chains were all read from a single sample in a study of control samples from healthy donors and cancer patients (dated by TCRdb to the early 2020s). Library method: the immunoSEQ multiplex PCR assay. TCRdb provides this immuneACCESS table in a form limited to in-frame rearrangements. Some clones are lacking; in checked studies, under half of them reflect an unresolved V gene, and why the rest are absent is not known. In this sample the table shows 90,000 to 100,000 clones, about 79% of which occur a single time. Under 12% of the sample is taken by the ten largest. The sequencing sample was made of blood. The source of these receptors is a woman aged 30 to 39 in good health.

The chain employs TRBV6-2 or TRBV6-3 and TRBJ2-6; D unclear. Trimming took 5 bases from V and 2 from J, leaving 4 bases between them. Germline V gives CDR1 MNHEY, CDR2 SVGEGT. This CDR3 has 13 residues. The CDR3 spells CASSRAGANVLTF. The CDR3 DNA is TGTGCCAGCAGTCGTGCTGGGGCCAACGTCCTGACTTTC.

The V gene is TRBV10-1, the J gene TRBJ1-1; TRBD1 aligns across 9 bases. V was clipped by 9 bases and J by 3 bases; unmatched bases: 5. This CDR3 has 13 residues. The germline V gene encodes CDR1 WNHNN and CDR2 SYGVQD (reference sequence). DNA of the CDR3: TGCGCCAGACCGGACAGGGGAGACACTGAAGCTTTCTTT. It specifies CARPDRGDTEAFF.

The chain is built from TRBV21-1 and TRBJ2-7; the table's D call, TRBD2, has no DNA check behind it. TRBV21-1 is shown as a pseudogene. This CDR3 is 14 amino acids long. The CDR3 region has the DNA TGTGCCAGCAGCACCCTGGACGGGAACTACGAGCAGTACTTC. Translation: CASSTLDGNYEQYF.

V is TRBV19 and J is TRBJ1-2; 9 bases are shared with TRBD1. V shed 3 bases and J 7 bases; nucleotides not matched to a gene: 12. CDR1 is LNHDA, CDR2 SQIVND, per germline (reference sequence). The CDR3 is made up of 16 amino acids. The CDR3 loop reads CASSIDRPGQGLGYTF. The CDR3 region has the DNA TGTGCCAGTAGTATCGACCGTCCGGGACAGGGACTTGGCTACACCTTC.

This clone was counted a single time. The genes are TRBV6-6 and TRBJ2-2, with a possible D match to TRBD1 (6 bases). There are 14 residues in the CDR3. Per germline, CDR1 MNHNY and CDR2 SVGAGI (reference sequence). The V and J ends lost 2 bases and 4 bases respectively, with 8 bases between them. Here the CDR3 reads CASSYAGATGELFF. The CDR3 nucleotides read TGTGCCAGCAGTTACGCAGGGGCCACCGGGGAGCTGTTTTTT.

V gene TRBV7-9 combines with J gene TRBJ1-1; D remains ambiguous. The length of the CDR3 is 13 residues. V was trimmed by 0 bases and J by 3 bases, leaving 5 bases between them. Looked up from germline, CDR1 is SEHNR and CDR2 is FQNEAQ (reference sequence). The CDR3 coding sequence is TGTGCCAGCAGCTTAGCGGGGTACACTGAAGCTTTCTTT. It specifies CASSLAGYTEAFF.

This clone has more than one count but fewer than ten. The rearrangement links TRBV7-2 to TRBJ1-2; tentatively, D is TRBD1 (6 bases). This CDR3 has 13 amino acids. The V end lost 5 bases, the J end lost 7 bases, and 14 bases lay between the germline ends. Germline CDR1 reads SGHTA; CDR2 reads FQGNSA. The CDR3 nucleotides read TGTGCCAGCAGCCTCACAGGGACTCCTGGCTACACCTTC. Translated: CASSLTGTPGYTF.

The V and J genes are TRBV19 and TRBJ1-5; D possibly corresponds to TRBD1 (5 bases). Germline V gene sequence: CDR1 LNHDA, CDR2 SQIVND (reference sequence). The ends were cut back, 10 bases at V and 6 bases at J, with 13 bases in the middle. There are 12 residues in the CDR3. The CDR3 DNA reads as TGTGCCACTTCCGCTGGGGGTCAGCCCCAGCATTTT. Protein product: CATSAGGQPQHF.

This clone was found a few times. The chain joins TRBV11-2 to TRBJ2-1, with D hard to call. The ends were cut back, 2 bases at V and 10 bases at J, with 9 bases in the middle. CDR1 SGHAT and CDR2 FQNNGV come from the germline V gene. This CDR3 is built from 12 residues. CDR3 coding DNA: TGTGCCAGCAGCTTATCCCTCTCCGAGCAGTTCTTC. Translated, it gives CASSLSLSEQFF.

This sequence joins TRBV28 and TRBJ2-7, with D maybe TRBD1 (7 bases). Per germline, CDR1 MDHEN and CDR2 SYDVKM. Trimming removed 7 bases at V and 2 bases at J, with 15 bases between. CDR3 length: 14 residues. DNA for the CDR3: TGTGCCAGCACTGGAGGGACAGTCCCCTACGAGCAGTACTTC. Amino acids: CASTGGTVPYEQYF.

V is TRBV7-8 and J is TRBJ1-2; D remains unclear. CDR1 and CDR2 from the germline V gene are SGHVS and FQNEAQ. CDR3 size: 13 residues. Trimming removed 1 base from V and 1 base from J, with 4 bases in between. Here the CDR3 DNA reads TGTGCCAGCAGCTTAGGGGATAACTATGGCTACACCTTC. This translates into CASSLGDNYGYTF.

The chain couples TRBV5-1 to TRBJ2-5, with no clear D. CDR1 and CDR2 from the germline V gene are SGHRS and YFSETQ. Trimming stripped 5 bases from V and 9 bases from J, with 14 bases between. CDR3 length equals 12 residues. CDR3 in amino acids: CASSQAQRPQYF. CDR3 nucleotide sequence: TGCGCCAGCAGTCAGGCGCAGAGGCCCCAGTACTTC.

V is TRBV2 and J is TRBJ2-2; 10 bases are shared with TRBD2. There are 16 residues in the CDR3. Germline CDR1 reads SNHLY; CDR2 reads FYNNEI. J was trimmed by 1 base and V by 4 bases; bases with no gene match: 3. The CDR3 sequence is CASSGGLAVNTGELFF. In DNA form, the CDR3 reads TGTGCCAGCAGTGGTGGACTAGCGGTGAACACCGGGGAGCTGTTTTTT.

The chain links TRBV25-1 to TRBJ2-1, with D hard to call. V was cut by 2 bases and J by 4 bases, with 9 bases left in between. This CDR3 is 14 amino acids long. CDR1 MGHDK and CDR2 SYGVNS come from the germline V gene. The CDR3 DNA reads TGTGCCAGCAGTGAAGGTGTGGCGTACAATGAGCAGTTCTTC. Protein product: CASSEGVAYNEQFF.

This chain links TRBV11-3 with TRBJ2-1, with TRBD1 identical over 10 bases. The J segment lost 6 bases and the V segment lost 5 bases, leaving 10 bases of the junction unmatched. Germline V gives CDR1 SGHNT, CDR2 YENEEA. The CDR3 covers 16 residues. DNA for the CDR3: TGTGCCAGCAGCCCCACGACAGGGGGCAGGATCAATGAGCAGTTCTTC. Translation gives CASSPTTGGRINEQFF.

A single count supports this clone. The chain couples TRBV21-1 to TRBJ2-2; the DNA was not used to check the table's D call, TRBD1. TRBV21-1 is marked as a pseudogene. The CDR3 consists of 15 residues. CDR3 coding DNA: TGTGCCAGCAGCGCCAGACCCAGGGGTCCCGGGGAGCTGTTTTTT. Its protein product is CASSARPRGPGELFF.

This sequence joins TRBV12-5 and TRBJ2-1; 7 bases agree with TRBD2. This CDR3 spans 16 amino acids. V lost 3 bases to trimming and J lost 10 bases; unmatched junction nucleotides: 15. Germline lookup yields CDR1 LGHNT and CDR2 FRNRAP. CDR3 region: CASGLFPGGPTREQFF. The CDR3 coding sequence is TGTGCTAGTGGTTTATTCCCGGGGGGTCCGACTAGGGAGCAGTTCTTC.

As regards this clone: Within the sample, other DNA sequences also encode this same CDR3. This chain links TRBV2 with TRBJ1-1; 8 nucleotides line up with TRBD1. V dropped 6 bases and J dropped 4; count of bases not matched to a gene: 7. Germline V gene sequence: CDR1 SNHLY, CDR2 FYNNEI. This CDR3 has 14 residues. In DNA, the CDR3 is TGTGCCAGCAGCCGACAGGGGTTCGGCACTGAAGCTTTCTTT. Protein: CASSRQGFGTEAFF.

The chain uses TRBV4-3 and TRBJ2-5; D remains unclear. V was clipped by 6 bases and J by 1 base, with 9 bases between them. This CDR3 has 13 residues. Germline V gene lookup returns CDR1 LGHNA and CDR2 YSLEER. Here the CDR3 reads CASSRFPQETQYF. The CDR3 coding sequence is TGCGCCAGCAGTCGGTTCCCCCAAGAGACCCAGTACTTC.

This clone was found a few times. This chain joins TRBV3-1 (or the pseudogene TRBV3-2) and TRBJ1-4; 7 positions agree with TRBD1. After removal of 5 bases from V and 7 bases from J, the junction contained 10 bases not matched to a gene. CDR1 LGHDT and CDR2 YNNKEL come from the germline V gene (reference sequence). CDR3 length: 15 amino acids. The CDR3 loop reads CASSIRTGIGEKLFF. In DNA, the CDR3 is TGTGCCAGCAGCATTAGGACAGGAATAGGTGAAAAACTGTTTTTT.

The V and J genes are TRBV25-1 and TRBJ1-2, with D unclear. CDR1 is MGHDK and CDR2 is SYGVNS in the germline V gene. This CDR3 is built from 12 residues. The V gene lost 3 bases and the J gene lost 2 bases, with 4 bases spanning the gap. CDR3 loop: CASSDRNYGYTF. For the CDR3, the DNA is TGTGCCAGCAGTGACAGGAACTATGGCTACACCTTC.

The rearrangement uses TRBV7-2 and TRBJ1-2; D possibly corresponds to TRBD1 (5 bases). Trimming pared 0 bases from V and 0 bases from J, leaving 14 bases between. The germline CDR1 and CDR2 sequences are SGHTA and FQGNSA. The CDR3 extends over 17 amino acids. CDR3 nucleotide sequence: TGTGCCAGCAGCTTAGCCCCCGGGACGGTTTCTAACTATGGCTACACCTTC. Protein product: CASSLAPGTVSNYGYTF. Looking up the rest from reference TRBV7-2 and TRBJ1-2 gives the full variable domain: GAGVSQSPSNKVTEKGKDVELRCDPISGHTALYWYRQSLGQGLEFLIYFQGNSAPDKSGLPSDRFSAERTGGSVSTLTIQRTQQEDSAVYLCASSLAPGTVSNYGYTFGSGTRLTVV.

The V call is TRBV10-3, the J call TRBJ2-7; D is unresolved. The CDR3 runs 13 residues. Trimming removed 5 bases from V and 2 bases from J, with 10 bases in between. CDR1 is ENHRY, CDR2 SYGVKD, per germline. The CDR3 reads CAISSNSPYEQYF. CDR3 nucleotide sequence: TGTGCCATCAGTTCCAATTCCCCCTACGAGCAGTACTTC.

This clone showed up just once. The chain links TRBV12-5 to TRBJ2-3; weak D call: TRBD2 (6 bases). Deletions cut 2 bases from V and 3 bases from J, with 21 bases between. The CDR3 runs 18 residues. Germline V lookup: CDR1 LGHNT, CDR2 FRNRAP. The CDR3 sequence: CASGLTRSGLGRTDTQYF. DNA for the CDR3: TGTGCTAGTGGTTTGACTAGAAGTGGTTTGGGGAGGACAGATACGCAGTATTTT.

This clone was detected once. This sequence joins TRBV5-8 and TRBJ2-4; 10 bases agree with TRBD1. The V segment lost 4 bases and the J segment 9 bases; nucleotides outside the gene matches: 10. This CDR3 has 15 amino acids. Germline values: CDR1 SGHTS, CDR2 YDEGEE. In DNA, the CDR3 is TGTGCCAGCAGCGCCTTCGGGACAGGGGTTAGCATTCAGTACTTC. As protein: CASSAFGTGVSIQYF. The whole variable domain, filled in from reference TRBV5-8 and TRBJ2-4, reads EAGVTQSPTHLIKTRGQQATLRCSPISGHTSVYWYQQALGLGLQFLLWYDEGEERNRGNFPPRFSGRQFPNYSSELNVNALELEDSALYLCASSAFGTGVSIQYFGAGTRLSVL.

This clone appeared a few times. CDR3 sequence reads: CASSQGVFSNQPQHF. The CDR3 region has the DNA TGCGCCAGCAGCCAAGGGGTGTTTAGCAATCAGCCCCAGCATTTT. The V call is TRBV4-3, the J call TRBJ1-5; D remains ambiguous. V lost 1 base and J lost 0, with 7 bases in between. The length of the CDR3 is 15 residues. CDR1 LGHNA and CDR2 YSLEER come from the germline V gene.

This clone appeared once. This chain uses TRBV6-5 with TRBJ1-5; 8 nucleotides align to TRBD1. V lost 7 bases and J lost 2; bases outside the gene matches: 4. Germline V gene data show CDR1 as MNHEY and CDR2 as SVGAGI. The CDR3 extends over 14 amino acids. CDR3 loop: CASTTGAGNQPQHF. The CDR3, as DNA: TGTGCCAGCACGACAGGGGCCGGCAATCAGCCCCAGCATTTT.